The sample holds a few counts of the clone carrying this T cell receptor (beta chain). Sequencing used immunoSEQ multiplex PCR; TCRdb keeps in-frame clones, though not all of them. The table records around 95,000 clones, roughly nine tenths of them present only once. The V gene's germline CDR1 is MNHEY and CDR2 SMNVEV (reference sequence). The V end was cut by 5 bases, the J end by 14 bases, with 10 bases between. This CDR3 comprises 11 residues. The data stem from a study of control samples from healthy donors and cancer patients. The sequenced material came from blood. This receptor was identified in a woman aged 45-59 years in good health. J is TRBJ1-6 and V is TRBV27; unclear D gene. CDR3 amino acids: CASSGLGALHF. The CDR3 bases are TGTGCCAGCAGTGGACTCGGGGCCCTCCACTTT.